This TCR beta chain was observed in a study of T cells in Graves' hyperthyroidism and ophthalmopathy. Study outcomes and limitations: Also found in blood were most expanded thyroid clonotypes above 0.001.

The table lists this clonotype with many counts. Antigen: not known. Amplification of TCR beta CDR3 regions used RNA as the template. Researchers ran a first-round RT-PCR on the TCR CDR3 using the HTBI primer set. From the multiplex PCR reads, TCRdb called clonotypes with MiXCR, one entry per CDR3 protein. The sample lists nearly 600,000 distinct CDR3 sequences; 12% to 15% were seen once. The CDR3 has 12 residues. Trimming removed 4 bases from V and 5 bases from J, with 8 bases in between. From germline, CDR1 is SGHAT and CDR2 FQNNGV. The V gene is TRBV11-2, the J gene TRBJ1-1; no clear D. The specimen sequenced was blood. The source of this sequence is a woman younger than 30 with Graves' ophthalmopathy. CDR3 DNA: TGTGCCAGCAGCTACAGACGGACTGAAGCTTTCTTT. Translation: CASSYRRTEAFF.